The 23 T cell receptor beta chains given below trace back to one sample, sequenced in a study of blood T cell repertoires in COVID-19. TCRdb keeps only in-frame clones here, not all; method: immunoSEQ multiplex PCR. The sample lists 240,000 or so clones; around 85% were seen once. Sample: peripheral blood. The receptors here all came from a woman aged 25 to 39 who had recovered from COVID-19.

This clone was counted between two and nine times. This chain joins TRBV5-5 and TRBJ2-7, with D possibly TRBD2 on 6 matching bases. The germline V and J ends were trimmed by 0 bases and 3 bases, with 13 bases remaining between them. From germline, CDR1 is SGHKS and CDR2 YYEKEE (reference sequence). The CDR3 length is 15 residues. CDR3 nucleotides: TGTGCCAGCAGCTTGGAGTGGGTGGGGGGCTACGAGCAGTACTTC. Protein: CASSLEWVGGYEQYF.

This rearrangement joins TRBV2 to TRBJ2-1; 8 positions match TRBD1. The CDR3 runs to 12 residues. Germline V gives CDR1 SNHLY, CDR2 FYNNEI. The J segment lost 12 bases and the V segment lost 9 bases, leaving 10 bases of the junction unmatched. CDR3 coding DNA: TGTGCCAGTAACGCAGGACAGGGAGGGCAGTTCTTC. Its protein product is CASNAGQGGQFF.

CDR3 residues: CASSRVGLAGGAQDETQYF. As DNA, the CDR3 is TGTGCCAGCAGTAGGGTAGGACTAGCGGGGGGGGCCCAAGACGAGACCCAGTACTTC. The J gene is TRBJ2-5, the V gene TRBV27, with 15 bases aligning to TRBD2. Unmatched junction bases numbered 15, after V lost 5 bases and J lost 5 bases. CDR3 length: 19 residues. Germline V gene sequence: CDR1 MNHEY, CDR2 SMNVEV (reference sequence).

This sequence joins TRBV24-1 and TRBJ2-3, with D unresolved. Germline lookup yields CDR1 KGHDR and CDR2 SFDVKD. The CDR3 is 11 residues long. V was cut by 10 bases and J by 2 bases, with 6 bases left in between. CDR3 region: CATATTDTQYF. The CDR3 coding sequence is TGTGCCACAGCCACCACAGATACGCAGTATTTT.

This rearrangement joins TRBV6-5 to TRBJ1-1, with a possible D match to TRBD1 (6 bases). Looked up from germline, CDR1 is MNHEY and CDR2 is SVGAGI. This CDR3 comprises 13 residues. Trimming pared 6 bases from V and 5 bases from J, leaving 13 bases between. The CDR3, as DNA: TGTGCCAGCAGCCAACCCAGGGGAACTGAAGCTTTCTTT. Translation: CASSQPRGTEAFF.

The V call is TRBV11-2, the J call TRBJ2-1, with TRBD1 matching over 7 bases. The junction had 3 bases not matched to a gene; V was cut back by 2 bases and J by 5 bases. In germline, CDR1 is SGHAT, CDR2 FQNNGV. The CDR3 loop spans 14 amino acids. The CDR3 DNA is TGTGCCAGCAGCTTATACAGGGGAGACAATGAGCAGTTCTTC. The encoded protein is CASSLYRGDNEQFF.

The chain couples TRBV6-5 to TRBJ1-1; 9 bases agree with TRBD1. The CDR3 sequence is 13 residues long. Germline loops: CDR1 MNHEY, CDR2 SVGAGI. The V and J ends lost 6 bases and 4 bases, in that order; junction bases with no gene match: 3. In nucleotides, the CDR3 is TGTGCCAGCAGCAGGACAGGGGTCACTGAAGCTTTCTTT. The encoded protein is CASSRTGVTEAFF.

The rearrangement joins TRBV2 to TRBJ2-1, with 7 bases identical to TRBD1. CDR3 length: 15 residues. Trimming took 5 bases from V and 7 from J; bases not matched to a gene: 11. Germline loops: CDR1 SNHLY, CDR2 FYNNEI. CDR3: CASSLNPTGWNEQFF. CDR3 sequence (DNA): TGTGCCAGCAGTTTAAACCCGACAGGGTGGAATGAGCAGTTCTTC.

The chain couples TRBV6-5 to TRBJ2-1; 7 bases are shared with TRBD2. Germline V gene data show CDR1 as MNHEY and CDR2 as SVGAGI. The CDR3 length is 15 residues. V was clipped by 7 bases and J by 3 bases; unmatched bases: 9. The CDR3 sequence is CASMTGPGGYNEQFF. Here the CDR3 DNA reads TGTGCCAGCATGACCGGTCCGGGGGGCTACAATGAGCAGTTCTTC.

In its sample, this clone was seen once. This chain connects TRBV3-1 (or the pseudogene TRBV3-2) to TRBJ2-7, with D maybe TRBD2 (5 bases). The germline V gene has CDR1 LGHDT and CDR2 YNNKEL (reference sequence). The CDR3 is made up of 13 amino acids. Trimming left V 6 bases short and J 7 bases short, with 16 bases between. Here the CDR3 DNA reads TGTGCCAGCAGTCACGAGGGTTTAAGGGAGCAGTACTTC. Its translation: CASSHEGLREQYF.

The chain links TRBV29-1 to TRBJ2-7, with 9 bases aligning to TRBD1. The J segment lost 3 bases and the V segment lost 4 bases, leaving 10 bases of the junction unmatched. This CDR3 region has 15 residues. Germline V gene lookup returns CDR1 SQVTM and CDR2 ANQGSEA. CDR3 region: CSVVPGQGKHYEQYF. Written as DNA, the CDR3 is TGCAGCGTTGTCCCGGGACAGGGAAAACACTACGAGCAGTACTTC.

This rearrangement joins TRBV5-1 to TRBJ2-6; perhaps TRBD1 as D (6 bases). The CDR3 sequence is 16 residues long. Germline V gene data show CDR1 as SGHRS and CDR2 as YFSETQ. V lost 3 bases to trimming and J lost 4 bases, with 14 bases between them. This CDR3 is CASSYGRGTGANVLTF. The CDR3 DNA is TGCGCCAGCAGCTATGGTAGGGGGACCGGGGCCAACGTCCTGACTTTC.

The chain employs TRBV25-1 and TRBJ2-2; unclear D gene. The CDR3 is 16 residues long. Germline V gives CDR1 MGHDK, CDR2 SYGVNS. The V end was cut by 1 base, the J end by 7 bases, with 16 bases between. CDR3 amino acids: CASSEFSSWSGGELFF. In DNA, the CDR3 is TGTGCCAGCAGTGAATTCTCAAGCTGGAGTGGCGGGGAGCTGTTTTTT.

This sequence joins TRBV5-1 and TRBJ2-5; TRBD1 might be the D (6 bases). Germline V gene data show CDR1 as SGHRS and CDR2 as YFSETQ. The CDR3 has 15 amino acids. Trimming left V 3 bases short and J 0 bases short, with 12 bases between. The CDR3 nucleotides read TGCGCCAGCAGCTCTGGGGGACAACACCAAGAGACCCAGTACTTC. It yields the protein CASSSGGQHQETQYF.

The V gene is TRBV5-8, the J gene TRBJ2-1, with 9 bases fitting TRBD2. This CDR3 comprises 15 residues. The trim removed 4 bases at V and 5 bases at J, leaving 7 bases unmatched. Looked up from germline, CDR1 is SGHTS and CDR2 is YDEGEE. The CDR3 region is CASSEGLARNNEQFF. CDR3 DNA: TGTGCCAGCAGCGAGGGACTAGCAAGAAACAATGAGCAGTTCTTC.

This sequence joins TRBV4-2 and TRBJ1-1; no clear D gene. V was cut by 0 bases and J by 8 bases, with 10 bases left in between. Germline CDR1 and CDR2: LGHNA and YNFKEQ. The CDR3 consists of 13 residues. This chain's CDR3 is CASSQDDFREAFF. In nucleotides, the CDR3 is TGTGCCAGCAGCCAAGATGATTTCCGGGAAGCTTTCTTT.

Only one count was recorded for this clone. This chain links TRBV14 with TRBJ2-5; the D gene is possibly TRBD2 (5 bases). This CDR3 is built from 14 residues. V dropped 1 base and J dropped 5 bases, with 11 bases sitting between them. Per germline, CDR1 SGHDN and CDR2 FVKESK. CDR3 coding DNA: TGTGCCAGCAGCCAAGTCGGAGGAGCGGAGACCCAGTACTTC. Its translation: CASSQVGGAETQYF.

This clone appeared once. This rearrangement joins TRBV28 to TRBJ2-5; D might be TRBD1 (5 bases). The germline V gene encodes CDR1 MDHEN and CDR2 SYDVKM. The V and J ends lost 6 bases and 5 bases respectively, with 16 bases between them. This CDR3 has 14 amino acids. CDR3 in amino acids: CASRERGLWETQYF. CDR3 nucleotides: TGTGCCAGCAGGGAAAGGGGTTTGTGGGAGACCCAGTACTTC.

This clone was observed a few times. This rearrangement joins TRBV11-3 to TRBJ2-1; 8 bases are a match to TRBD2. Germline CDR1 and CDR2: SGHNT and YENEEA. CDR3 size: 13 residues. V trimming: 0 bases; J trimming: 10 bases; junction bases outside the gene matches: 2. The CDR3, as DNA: TGTGCCAGCAGCTTAGATGAGCGGGGGGAGCAGTTCTTC. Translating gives CASSLDERGEQFF.

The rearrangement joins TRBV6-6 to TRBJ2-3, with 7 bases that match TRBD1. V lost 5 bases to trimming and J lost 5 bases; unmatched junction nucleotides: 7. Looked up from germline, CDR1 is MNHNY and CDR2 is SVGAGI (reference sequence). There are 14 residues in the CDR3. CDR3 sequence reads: CASSIRQGRDTQYF. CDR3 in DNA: TGTGCCAGCAGTATTCGACAGGGCAGAGATACGCAGTATTTT.

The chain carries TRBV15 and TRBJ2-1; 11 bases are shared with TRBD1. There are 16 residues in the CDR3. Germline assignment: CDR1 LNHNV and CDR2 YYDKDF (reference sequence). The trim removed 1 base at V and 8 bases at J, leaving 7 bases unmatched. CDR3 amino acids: CATSRGPGQGADEQFF. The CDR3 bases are TGTGCCACCAGCAGAGGTCCCGGACAGGGGGCTGATGAGCAGTTCTTC.

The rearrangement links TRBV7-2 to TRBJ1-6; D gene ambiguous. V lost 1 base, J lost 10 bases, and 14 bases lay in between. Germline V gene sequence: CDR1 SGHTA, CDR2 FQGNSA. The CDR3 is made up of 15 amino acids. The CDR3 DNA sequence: TGTGCCAGCAGCTTAGGGGTGGGCGTCGACTCACCCCTCCACTTT. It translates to CASSLGVGVDSPLHF.

CDR3 sequence reads: CASSMVARQGNLEQFF. DNA for the CDR3: TGTGCCAGTAGTATGGTAGCGAGACAGGGTAATCTTGAGCAGTTCTTC. V and J are TRBV19 and TRBJ2-1; 7 bases align to TRBD1. Germline V gene lookup returns CDR1 LNHDA and CDR2 SQIVND (reference sequence). Trimming at V came to 3 bases and at J to 9 bases, leaving 14 bases not matched to a gene. This CDR3 spans 16 amino acids.